This T cell receptor beta chain was profiled in a study of T cell responses to AZD1222 COVID-19 vaccine (dated by TCRdb to the early 2020s). Some background on the complete study: AZD1222 recipients given second doses at about 4 weeks or at about 12 weeks were pooled, since spike-specific TCR depth and breadth were not found to differ between the two schedules. A total of 233 trial participants underwent TCR sequencing, of whom nearly 210 received two doses of AZD1222 and some 25 received two doses of the MenACWY control vaccine. Trial participants were enrolled into age subgroups of 18-55, 56-69 and 70-plus years, which contained about 160, 30 and 59 TCR-sequenced participants, respectively.

The CDR3 regions of human TCRbeta chains were analyzed by immunosequencing. As for the original processing: Repertoire TCRs were matched against a reference library of SARS-CoV-2-specific TCRs generated with the MIRA antigen-specificity platform. Breadth meant the fraction of unique TCRs that were SARS-CoV-2-associated, whereas depth meant the fraction of total T cells that were SARS-CoV-2-associated. Each spike-specific TCR was assigned to its reactive spike region and to a CD4 or CD8 class using the MIRA data. Log10-transformed breadth and depth values were compared by one-way ANOVA with Sidak's multiple comparisons tests. TCRdb's version of the immuneACCESS table is confined to in-frame rearrangements and falls short of the full clone set. An unresolved V gene accounts for under half of the shortfall where checked; the remainder is of unknown origin. The DNA gave D and trimming, while V, J and clone size come from that table. The sample profile shows 200,000 to 300,000 clones; 85% to 95% of them were found once. Around 0.6% of the sample is taken by the ten largest.

Measured from the cysteine to the phenylalanine, the CDR3 is 16 residues long. The CDR3 DNA has 48 bases and is translated from base 1. CDR1 SGHNT and CDR2 YYREEE are derived from the germline V gene (reference sequence). V is pared back by 4 bases and J by 0 bases, with 16 bases lying between the germline termini. Taken with the paper, the label for time point translates to: baseline before first vaccination. Vaccinee samples came from UK trials COV001 and COV002, including a single-blind randomized controlled phase 2/3 trial of AZD1222 (ChAdOx1 nCoV-19) in healthy adults. For TCRbeta chain sequencing, PBMC samples from trial participants were taken at day 0 and at day 28 after the second dose. Points the paper makes about the study in general: After two AZD1222 doses, both the breadth and the depth of spike-specific TCRs were significantly higher than at day 0 and than in MenACWY recipients. The vaccine-associated CD4 TCRs covered the entire spike protein, and the dominant responses fell in regions 160-218 and 743-854. Participants were mostly white British and included more females than males, and it was suggested by the authors that clonal diversity may have been underestimated. Only six AZD1222 recipients were SARS-CoV-2 seropositive at baseline, limiting conclusions about previously exposed vaccinees. The 56-69-year group was small, and its depth increase did not reach significance, likely because of low power. Reportedly, close to half of the unique spike-specific TCRs recognized epitopes lying outside the regions that are mutated in the B.1.351 and B.1.1.7 variants. Because no day 14 peak-response samples were available, repertoires were characterized only after the peak T cell response.

Details on this clone: Which antigen it targets is not known. The input lacks base qualities; no much larger clone sits a single base away.

The rearranged chain carries TRBV5-4 and TRBJ1-2, with a weak D call of TRBD1 (5 bases match). Sequencing was performed on peripheral blood, taken on day 0 of AZD1222 vaccination. This TCR was recovered from an adult in good health. In nucleotides, the sequence is TGTGCCAGCAGCCCAACCGGGATGGGGCCTAACTATGGCTACACCTTC. This gives the protein CASSPTGMGPNYGYTF.